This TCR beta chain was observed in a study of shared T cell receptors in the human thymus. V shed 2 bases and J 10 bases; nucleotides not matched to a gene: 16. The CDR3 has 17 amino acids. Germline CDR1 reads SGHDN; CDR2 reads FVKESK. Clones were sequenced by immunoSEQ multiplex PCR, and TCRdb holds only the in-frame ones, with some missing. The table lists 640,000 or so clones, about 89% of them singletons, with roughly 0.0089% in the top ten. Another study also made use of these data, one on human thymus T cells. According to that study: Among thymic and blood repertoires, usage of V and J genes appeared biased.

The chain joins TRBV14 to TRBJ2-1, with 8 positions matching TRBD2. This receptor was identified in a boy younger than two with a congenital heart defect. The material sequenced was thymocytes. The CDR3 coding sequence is TGTGCCAGCAGCCAATATACCGCCTGGACTAGCAGGTTGGAGCAGTTCTTC. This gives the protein CASSQYTAWTSRLEQFF.